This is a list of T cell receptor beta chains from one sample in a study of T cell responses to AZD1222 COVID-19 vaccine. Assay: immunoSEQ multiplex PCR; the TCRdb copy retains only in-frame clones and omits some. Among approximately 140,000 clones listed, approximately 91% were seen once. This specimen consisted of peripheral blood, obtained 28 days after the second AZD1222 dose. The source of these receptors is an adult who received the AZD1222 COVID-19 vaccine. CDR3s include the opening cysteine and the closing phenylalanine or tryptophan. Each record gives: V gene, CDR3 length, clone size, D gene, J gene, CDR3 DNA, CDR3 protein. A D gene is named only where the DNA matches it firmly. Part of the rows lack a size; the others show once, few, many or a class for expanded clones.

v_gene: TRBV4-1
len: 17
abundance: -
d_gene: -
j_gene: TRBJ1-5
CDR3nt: TGCGCCAGCAGCCAAGTCCAGCAAAGCCTTAGCAATCAGCCCCAGCATTTT
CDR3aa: CASSQVQQSLSNQPQHF

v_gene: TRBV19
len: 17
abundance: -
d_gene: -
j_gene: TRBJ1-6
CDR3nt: TGTGCCAGTAGTACTTTGGATAGGGGCCTCGGGAATTCACCCCTCCACTTT
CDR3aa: CASSTLDRGLGNSPLHF

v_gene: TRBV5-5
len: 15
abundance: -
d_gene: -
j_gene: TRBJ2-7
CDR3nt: TGTGCCAGCAGAAGTACGGGACTGTCTACCTACGAGCAGTACTTC
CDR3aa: CASRSTGLSTYEQYF

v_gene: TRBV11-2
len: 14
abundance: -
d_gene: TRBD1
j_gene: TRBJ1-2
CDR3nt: TGTGCCAGCAGCGAAGCCGGGACAGTCTATGGCTACACCTTC
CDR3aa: CASSEAGTVYGYTF

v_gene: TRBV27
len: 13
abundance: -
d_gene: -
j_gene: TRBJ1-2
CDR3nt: TGTGCCAGCAGCCTACAGGGTAACTATGGCTACACCTTC
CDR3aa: CASSLQGNYGYTF

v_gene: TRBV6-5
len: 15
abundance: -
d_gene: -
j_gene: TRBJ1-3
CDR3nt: TGTGCCAGCAGCACCGGACGCACCTCTGGAAACACCATATATTTT
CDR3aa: CASSTGRTSGNTIYF

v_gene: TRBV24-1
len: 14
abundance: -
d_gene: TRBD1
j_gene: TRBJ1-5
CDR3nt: TGTGCCACCAGTGAACGACAGGGAAATCAGCCCCAGCATTTT
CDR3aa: CATSERQGNQPQHF

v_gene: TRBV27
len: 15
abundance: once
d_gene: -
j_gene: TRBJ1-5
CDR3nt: TGTGCCAGCAGGTCAAGAGGTCTTAACAATCAGCCCCAGCATTTT
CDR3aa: CASRSRGLNNQPQHF

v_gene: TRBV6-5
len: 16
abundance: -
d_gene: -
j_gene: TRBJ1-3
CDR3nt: TGTGCCAGCAGTTATACCGGGGACCGCTTGGGAAACACCATATATTTT
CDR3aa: CASSYTGDRLGNTIYF

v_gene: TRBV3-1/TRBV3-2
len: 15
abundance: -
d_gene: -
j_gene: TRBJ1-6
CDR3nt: TGTGCCAGCAGCCAAGAGCTTGGTTGGGGTTCACCCCTCCACTTT
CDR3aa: CASSQELGWGSPLHF

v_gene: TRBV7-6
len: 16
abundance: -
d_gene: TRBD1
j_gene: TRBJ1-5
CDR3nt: TGTGCCAGCAGCCAGCGGACAGGGGGCGGGGGAGAGCCCCAGCATTTT
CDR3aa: CASSQRTGGGGEPQHF

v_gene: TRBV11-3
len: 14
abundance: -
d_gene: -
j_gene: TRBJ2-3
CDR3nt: TGTGCCAGCAGCTTAGATCAAGAGGAACATACGCAGTATTTT
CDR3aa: CASSLDQEEHTQYF

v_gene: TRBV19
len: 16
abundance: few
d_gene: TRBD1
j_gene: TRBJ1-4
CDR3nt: TGTGCCAGTAGTCCGCCTATGGACAGGTGGAGTGAAAAACTGTTTTTT
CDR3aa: CASSPPMDRWSEKLFF

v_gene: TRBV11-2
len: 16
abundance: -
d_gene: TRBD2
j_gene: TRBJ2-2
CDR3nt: TGTGCCAGCAGCCCCGCTAGCGGGGGGGCCCCCGGGGAGCTGTTTTTT
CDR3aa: CASSPASGGAPGELFF

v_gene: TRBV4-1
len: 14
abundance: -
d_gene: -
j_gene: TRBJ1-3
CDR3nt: TGCGCCAGCAGCCCCCGGAACTCTGGAAACACCATATATTTT
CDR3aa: CASSPRNSGNTIYF

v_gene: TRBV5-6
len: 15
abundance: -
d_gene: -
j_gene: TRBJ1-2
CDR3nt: TGTGCCAGCAGCCGGGGTCAATGGGGGTCCAATGGCTACACCTTC
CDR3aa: CASSRGQWGSNGYTF

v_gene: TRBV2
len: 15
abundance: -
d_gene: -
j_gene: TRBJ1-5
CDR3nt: TGTGCCAGCGGACCAAGCAGGCGTAGCAATCAGCCCCAGCATTTT
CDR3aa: CASGPSRRSNQPQHF

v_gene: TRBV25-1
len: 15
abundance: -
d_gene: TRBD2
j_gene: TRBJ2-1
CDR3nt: TGTGCCAGCAGTGCTACTAGCGGTTCCTACAATGAGCAGTTCTTC
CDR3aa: CASSATSGSYNEQFF

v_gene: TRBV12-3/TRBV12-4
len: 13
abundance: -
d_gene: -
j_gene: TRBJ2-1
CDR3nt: TGTGCCAGCAGCCTACCCCCGACTAATGAGCAGTTCTTC
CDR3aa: CASSLPPTNEQFF

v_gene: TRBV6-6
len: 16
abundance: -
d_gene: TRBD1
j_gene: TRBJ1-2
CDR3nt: TGTGCCAGCAGTAGAAAGGACAGGGGCAGTTACTATGGCTACACCTTC
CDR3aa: CASSRKDRGSYYGYTF

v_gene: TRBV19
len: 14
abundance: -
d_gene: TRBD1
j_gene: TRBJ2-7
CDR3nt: TGTGCCAGTAACCCGGGACAGGGGGTATACGAGCAGTACTTC
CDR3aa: CASNPGQGVYEQYF

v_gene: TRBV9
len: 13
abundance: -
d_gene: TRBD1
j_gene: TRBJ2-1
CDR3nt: TGTGCCAGCAGCCTGACAGGGGGCAATGAGCAGTTCTTC
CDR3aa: CASSLTGGNEQFF

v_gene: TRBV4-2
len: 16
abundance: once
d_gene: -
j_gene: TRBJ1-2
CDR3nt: TGTGCCAGCAGCCAAGATAATAGCAGGGCCGACTATGGCTACACCTTC
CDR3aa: CASSQDNSRADYGYTF

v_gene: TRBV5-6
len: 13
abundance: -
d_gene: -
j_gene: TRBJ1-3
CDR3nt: TGTGCCAGCAGCTTGCCAGGGGGAAACACCATATATTTT
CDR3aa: CASSLPGGNTIYF

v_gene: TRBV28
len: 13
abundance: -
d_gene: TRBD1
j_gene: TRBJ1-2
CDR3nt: TGTGCCAGCAGTATAACCGGGACAGTTGGCTACACCTTC
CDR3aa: CASSITGTVGYTF

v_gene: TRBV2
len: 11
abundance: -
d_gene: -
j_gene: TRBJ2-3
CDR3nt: TGTGCCAGCAGAGACAGGGATACGCAGTATTTT
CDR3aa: CASRDRDTQYF

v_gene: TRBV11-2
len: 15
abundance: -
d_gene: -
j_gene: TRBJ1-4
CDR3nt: TGTGCCAGCAGCTTAGATGGGGGGGGGTTTGAAAAACTGTTTTTT
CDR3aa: CASSLDGGGFEKLFF

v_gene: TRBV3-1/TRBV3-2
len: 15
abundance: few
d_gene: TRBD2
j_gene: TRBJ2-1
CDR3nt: TGTGCCAGCAGCCAAGGACTAGCGGGGGACAATGAGCAGTTCTTC
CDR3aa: CASSQGLAGDNEQFF

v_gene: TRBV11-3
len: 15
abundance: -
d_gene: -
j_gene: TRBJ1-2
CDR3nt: TGTGCCAGCAGCACCTACGCGGGAGGGAACTATGGCTACACCTTC
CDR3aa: CASSTYAGGNYGYTF

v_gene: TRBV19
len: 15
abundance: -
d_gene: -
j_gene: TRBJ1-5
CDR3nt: TGTGCCAGTAGTCCACCGGGACGGAACAATCAGCCCCAGCATTTT
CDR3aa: CASSPPGRNNQPQHF